These 21 T cell receptor beta chains came from one sample sequenced in a study of T cells in Graves' hyperthyroidism and ophthalmopathy. RNA transcripts gave rise to amplified TCR beta CDR3 regions. HTBI primers were the set used in a first-round RT-PCR of the TCR CDR3. TCRdb ran MiXCR on the multiplex PCR reads and lists one entry per CDR3 protein. The top ten clones hold about 50% of a sample with a few hundred thousand distinct CDR3 sequences, 21% of them seen once. The material sequenced was blood. The receptors originated from a woman between 45 and 60 years old with Graves' hyperthyroidism.

Comment on this clonotype: At one end the junction does not follow the germline gene, possibly because of a read error. This sequence joins TRBV6-1 and TRBJ2-3; the match to TRBD2 covers 7 bases. In germline, CDR1 is MNHNS, CDR2 SASEGT. The CDR3 has 15 residues. The CDR3 reads CASREAGRPSDTQYF. The CDR3 DNA follows: TGTGCCAGCAGGGAAGCGGGGAGGCCTTCAGATACGCAGTATTTT.

This clonotype was seen repeatedly, ten times or more. The genes are TRBV7-9 and TRBJ2-7; D call uncertain. V lost 4 bases and J lost 3, with 7 bases in between. CDR3 length: 12 amino acids. CDR1 SEHNR and CDR2 FQNEAQ come from the germline V gene (reference sequence). CDR3 amino acids: CASSSVDYEQYF. The CDR3 DNA is TGTGCCAGCAGCTCGGTTGACTACGAGCAGTACTTC.

This clonotype was counted a few times. V usage is TRBV28 and J usage is TRBJ2-1, with D unclear. V lost 3 bases and J 0 bases, leaving 9 bases between the germline ends. This CDR3 comprises 15 residues. Germline V gives CDR1 MDHEN, CDR2 SYDVKM. In DNA, the CDR3 is TGTGCCAGCAGTTTTACGAGAAGCTCCTACAATGAGCAGTTCTTC. The encoded protein is CASSFTRSSYNEQFF.

This sequence joins TRBV5-1 and TRBJ2-2; D may be TRBD1 (5 bases). The CDR3 length is 18 residues. V lost 4 bases and J 2 bases, leaving 21 bases between the germline ends. Germline CDR1 SGHRS, CDR2 YFSETQ. The CDR3 region is CASSLLLPDKANTGELFF. The CDR3 nucleotides read TGCGCCAGCAGCCTCCTACTTCCGGACAAGGCCAACACCGGGGAGCTGTTTTTT.

This clonotype was seen at least ten times. The chain employs TRBV7-9 and TRBJ1-5; D is ambiguous. Trimming cost V 5 bases and J 5 bases, with 13 bases left between them. The CDR3 is 14 amino acids. Looked up from germline, CDR1 is SEHNR and CDR2 is FQNEAQ (reference sequence). The CDR3 is CASSGSPDHQPQHF. CDR3 nucleotides: TGTGCCAGCAGCGGGAGCCCCGACCATCAGCCCCAGCATTTT.

Details on this clonotype: A read error may be the cause here, since a much bigger clone is one base away. Since no conserved phenylalanine or tryptophan closes the CDR3, a read error is the likely cause. The chain uses TRBV5-1 and TRBJ2-7, with D possibly being TRBD1 (5 bases). This CDR3 is built from 15 residues. Germline V lookup: CDR1 SGHRS, CDR2 YFSETQ. The V end lost 0 bases, the J end lost 7 bases, and 17 bases lay between the germline ends. In DNA, the CDR3 is TGCGCCAGCAGCTTGGGTCAGGGTCCGAAGAGGGAGCAGTACCTC. Translation gives CASSLGQGPKREQYL.

This clonotype was observed a single time. The chain has TRBV28 and TRBJ2-4, with D tentatively TRBD1 (6 bases). The CDR3 consists of 13 residues. Germline CDR1 MDHEN, CDR2 SYDVKM. V dropped 5 bases and J dropped 5 bases, with 10 bases sitting between them. This CDR3 reads CASSVTGQNIQYF. CDR3 DNA sequence: TGTGCCAGCAGTGTGACAGGACAAAACATTCAGTACTTC.

This clonotype came up many times. V gene TRBV2 combines with J gene TRBJ1-4, with D maybe TRBD1 (5 bases). Germline lookup yields CDR1 SNHLY and CDR2 FYNNEI. V lost 1 base and J lost 8, with 17 bases in between. The CDR3 is 16 amino acids. The CDR3 region has the DNA TGTGCCAGCAGTGAAGGTCAGGGTTATGGAGAGGAAAAACTGTTTTTT. Protein sequence: CASSEGQGYGEEKLFF.

The chain uses TRBV2 and TRBJ1-1; the match to TRBD1 covers 7 bases. Per the germline V gene, CDR1 is SNHLY and CDR2 is FYNNEI. Trimming removed 3 bases from V and 5 bases from J; junction bases left unmatched: 6. The CDR3 runs to 14 residues. CDR3 nucleotides: TGTGCCAGCAGTGAGACAGGGCCTCGGACTGAAGCTTTCTTT. The encoded protein is CASSETGPRTEAFF.

This clonotype was picked up many times. This chain links TRBV28 with TRBJ1-1; TRBD1 aligns across 9 bases. V lost 3 bases to trimming and J lost 4 bases; unmatched junction nucleotides: 9. CDR1 is MDHEN, CDR2 SYDVKM, per germline. The CDR3 contains 16 residues. The CDR3: CASSLTGTGIGTEAFF. The CDR3 region has the DNA TGTGCCAGCAGTTTGACCGGGACAGGGATTGGCACTGAAGCTTTCTTT.

This clonotype came up many times. This sequence joins TRBV2 and TRBJ1-1; 9 bases agree with TRBD1. The CDR3 extends over 13 amino acids. V trimming: 9 bases; J trimming: 3 bases; junction bases outside the gene matches: 5. Germline assignment: CDR1 SNHLY and CDR2 FYNNEI. The CDR3 region has the DNA TGTGCCAGAAACAGGGGGCTGGACACTGAAGCTTTCTTT. This sequence encodes CARNRGLDTEAFF.

This clonotype occurred a few times. V gene TRBV28 combines with J gene TRBJ2-2; 8 bases align to TRBD1. After removal of 6 bases from V and 3 bases from J, the junction contained 9 bases not matched to a gene. CDR3 length: 16 amino acids. Germline V gene sequence: CDR1 MDHEN, CDR2 SYDVKM. The DNA for the CDR3 is TGTGCCAGCAGACGTAACAGGGGGTTCGACACCGGGGAGCTGTTTTTT. Amino acids: CASRRNRGFDTGELFF.

The chain has TRBV2 and TRBJ1-1; 7 positions match TRBD1. Trimming took 6 bases from V and 8 from J; bases not matched to a gene: 9. The CDR3 sequence is 13 residues long. The V gene's germline CDR1 is SNHLY and CDR2 FYNNEI. CDR3 nucleotides: TGTGCCAGCAGCAACTTAGGACAGGAGGAAGCTTTCTTT. Its translation is CASSNLGQEEAFF.

V is TRBV11-2 and J is TRBJ2-5; D is tentatively TRBD1 or TRBD2 (6 bases each). The CDR3 has 13 residues. The V end was cut by 7 bases, the J end by 1 base, with 10 bases between. Per germline, CDR1 SGHAT and CDR2 FQNNGV. Here the CDR3 reads CASTRGRQETQYF. The CDR3 nucleotides read TGTGCCAGCACCCGGGGGCGCCAAGAGACCCAGTACTTC.

This clonotype came up a few times. The genes are TRBV9 and TRBJ1-2; D ambiguous. Between the trimmed V and J ends, which lost 0 bases and 2 bases, there was a span of 11 bases. Germline CDR1 is SGDLS and CDR2 is YYNGEE. The CDR3 contains 15 residues. The CDR3 sequence is CASSVGKGANYGYTF. CDR3 DNA sequence: TGTGCCAGCAGCGTAGGAAAGGGTGCAAACTATGGCTACACCTTC.

This clonotype has only a few counts. The chain combines TRBV27 with TRBJ2-1; TRBD1 agrees at 9 bases. V lost 3 bases to trimming and J lost 2 bases; unmatched junction nucleotides: 8. Germline CDR1 is MNHEY and CDR2 is SMNVEV (reference sequence). The CDR3 length is 17 residues. CDR3 region: CASSFAGTGNTYNEQFF. CDR3 DNA sequence: TGTGCCAGCAGTTTCGCCGGGACAGGGAATACCTACAATGAGCAGTTCTTC.

This clonotype came up many times. V is TRBV12-3 or TRBV12-4 and J is TRBJ2-3, with 7 nucleotides matching TRBD1. This CDR3 region has 14 residues. With V trimmed by 6 bases and J by 5 bases, 8 bases remained unmatched. CDR3: CASSERGRGDTQYF. DNA for the CDR3: TGTGCCAGCAGCGAAAGGGGGCGCGGAGATACGCAGTATTTT.

The CDR3 here is CSARRPGAGETQYF. Here the CDR3 DNA reads TGCAGTGCTAGACGTCCGGGGGCCGGAGAGACCCAGTACTTC. The chain links TRBV20-1 to TRBJ2-5; D is tentatively TRBD1 or TRBD2 (6 bases each). Germline V gives CDR1 DFQATT, CDR2 SNEGSKA (reference sequence). V lost 2 bases and J lost 4, with 14 bases in between. The CDR3 covers 14 residues.

This clonotype has a count of ten or more. The chain combines TRBV27 with TRBJ1-2; D gene unclear. CDR3 length: 15 residues. Per germline, CDR1 MNHEY and CDR2 SMNVEV (reference sequence). V lost 5 bases, J lost 2 bases, and 15 bases lay in between. CDR3 region: CASSPSRRPNYGYTF. CDR3 in DNA: TGTGCCAGCAGTCCTAGCCGGAGACCCAACTATGGCTACACCTTC.

The chain has TRBV5-5 and TRBJ1-6; D perhaps matches TRBD1 (6 bases). The CDR3 runs 17 residues. Per germline, CDR1 SGHKS and CDR2 YYEKEE (reference sequence). Trimming took 7 bases from V and 0 from J, leaving 17 bases between them. CDR3 bases: TGTGCCAGCTTCGCCGGGACACAATACTCCTATAATTCACCCCTCCACTTT. Amino acids: CASFAGTQYSYNSPLHF.

This clonotype was observed at least ten times. The chain is built from TRBV6-1 and TRBJ2-7; 7 bases map to TRBD2. The V gene's germline CDR1 is MNHNS and CDR2 SASEGT. The CDR3 contains 12 residues. The V gene end was trimmed by 8 bases and the J gene end by 4 bases; junction bases not matched to a gene: 5. CDR3 coding DNA: TGTGCCAGCCGGCGGGGGATGTACGAGCAGTACTTC. Protein sequence: CASRRGMYEQYF.